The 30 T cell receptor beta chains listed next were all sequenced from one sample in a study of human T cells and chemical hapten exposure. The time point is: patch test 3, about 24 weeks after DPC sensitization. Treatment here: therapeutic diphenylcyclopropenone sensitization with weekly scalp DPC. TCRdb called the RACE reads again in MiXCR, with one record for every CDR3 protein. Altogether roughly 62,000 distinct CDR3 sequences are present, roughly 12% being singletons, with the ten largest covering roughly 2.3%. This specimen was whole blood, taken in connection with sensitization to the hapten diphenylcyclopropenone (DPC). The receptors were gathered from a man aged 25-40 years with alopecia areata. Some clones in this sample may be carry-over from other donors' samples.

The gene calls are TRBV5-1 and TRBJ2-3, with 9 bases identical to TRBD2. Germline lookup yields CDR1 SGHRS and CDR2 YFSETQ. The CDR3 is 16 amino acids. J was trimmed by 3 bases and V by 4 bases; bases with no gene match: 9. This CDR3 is CASSLSGLALTDTQYF. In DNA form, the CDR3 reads TGCGCCAGCAGCCTCTCGGGACTAGCTTTGACAGATACGCAGTATTTT.

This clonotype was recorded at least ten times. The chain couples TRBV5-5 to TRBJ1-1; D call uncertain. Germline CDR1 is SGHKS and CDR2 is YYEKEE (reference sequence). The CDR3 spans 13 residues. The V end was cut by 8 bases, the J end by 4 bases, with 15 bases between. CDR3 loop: CASYSAAGTEAFF. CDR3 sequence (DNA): TGTGCCAGTTATAGCGCGGCCGGCACTGAAGCTTTCTTT.

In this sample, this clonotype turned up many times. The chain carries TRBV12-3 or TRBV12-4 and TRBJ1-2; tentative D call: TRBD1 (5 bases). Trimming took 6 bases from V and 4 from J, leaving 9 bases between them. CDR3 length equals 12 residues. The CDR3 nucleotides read TGTGCCAGCAGCCGGGGACCCTATGGCTACACCTTC. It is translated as CASSRGPYGYTF.

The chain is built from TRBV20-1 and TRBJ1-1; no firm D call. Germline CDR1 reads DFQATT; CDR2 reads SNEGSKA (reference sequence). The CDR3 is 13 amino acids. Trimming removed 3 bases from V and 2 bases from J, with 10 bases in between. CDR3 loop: CSARVPPNTEAFF. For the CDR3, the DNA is TGCAGTGCTAGGGTTCCCCCAAACACTGAAGCTTTCTTT.

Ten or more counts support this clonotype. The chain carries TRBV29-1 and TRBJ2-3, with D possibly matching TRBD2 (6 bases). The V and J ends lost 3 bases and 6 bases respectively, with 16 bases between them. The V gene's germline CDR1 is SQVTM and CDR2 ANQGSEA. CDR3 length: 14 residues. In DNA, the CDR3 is TGCAGCGTTGAGTTATTGGGGGGTCCGGATACGCAGTATTTT. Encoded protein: CSVELLGGPDTQYF.

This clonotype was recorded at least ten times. The CDR3 protein is CASSPPELGRTSYEQYF. DNA for the CDR3: TGTGCCAGCAGCCCACCCGAGTTGGGACGGACGTCCTACGAGCAGTACTTC. The V and J genes are TRBV7-9 and TRBJ2-7; perhaps D is TRBD1 or TRBD2 (5 bases each). Trimming removed 5 bases from V and 1 base from J, with 21 bases in between. Germline V gives CDR1 SEHNR, CDR2 FQNEAQ (reference sequence). The CDR3 sequence is 17 residues long. The variable domain in full, completed from reference TRBV7-9 and TRBJ2-7, reads DTGVSQNPRHKITKRGQNVTFRCDPISEHNRLYWYRQTLGQGPEFLTYFQNEAQLEKSRLLSDRFSAERPKGSFSTLEIQRTEQGDSAMYLCASSPPELGRTSYEQYFGPGTRLTVT.

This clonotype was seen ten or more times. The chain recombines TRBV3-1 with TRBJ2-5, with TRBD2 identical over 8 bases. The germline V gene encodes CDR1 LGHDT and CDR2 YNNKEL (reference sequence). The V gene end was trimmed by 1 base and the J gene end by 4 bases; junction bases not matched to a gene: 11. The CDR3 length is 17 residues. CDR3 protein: CASSQGARAGAGETQYF. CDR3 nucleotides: TGTGCCAGCAGCCAAGGGGCGCGAGCGGGGGCCGGAGAGACCCAGTACTTC.

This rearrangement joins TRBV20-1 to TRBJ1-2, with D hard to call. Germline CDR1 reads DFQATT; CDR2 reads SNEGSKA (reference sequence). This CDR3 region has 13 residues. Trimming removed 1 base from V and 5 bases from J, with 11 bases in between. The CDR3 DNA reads TGCAGTGCTAGAGGCCCGGGCGGGTATGGCTACACCTTC. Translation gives CSARGPGGYGYTF.

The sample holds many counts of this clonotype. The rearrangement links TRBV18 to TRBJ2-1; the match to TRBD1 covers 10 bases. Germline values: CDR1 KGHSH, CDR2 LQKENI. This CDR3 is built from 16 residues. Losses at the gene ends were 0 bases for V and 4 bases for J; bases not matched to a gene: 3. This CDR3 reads CASSPPSGQGYNEQFF. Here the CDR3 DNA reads TGTGCCAGCTCACCACCATCGGGACAGGGGTACAATGAGCAGTTCTTC.

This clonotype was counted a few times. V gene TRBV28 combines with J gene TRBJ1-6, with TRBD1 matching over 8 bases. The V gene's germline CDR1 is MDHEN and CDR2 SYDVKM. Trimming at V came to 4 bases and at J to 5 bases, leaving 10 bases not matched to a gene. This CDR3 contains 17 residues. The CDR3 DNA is TGTGCCAGCAGTTCAGTTACAGGGGGTCGGAATAATTCACCCCTCCACTTT. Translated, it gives CASSSVTGGRNNSPLHF.

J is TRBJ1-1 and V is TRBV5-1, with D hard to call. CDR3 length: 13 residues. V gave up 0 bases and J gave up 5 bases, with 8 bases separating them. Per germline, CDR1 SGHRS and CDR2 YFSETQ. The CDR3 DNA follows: TGCGCCAGCAGCTTGGGATCGCTAACTGAAGCTTTCTTT. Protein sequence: CASSLGSLTEAFF. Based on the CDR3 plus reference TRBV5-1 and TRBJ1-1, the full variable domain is KAGVTQTPRYLIKTRGQQVTLSCSPISGHRSVSWYQQTPGQGLQFLFEYFSETQRNKGNFPGRFSGRQFSNSRSEMNVSTLELGDSALYLCASSLGSLTEAFFGQGTRLTVV.

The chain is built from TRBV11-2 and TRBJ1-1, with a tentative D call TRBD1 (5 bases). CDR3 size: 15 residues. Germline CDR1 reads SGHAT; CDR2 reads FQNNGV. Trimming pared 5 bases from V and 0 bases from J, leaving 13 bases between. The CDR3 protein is CASSRFQGVNTEAFF. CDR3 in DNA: TGTGCCAGCAGCCGTTTTCAGGGAGTGAACACTGAAGCTTTCTTT.

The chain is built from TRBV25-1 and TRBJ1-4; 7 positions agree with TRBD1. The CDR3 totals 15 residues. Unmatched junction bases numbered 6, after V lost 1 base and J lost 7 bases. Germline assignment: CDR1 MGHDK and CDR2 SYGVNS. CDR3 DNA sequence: TGTGCCAGCAGTGAATTGGAGGGGGCCGGTGAAAAACTGTTTTTT. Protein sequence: CASSELEGAGEKLFF.

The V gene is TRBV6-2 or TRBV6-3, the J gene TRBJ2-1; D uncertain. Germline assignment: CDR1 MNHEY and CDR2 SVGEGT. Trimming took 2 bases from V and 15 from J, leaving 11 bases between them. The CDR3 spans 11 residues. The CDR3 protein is CASSYPTRPFF. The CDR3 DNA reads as TGTGCCAGCAGTTACCCCACCCGACCGTTCTTC.

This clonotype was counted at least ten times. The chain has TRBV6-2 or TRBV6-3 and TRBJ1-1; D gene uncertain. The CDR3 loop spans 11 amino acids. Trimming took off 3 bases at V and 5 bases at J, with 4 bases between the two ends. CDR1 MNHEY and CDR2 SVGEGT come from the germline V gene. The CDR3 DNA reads TGTGCCAGCAGTTATCTGACTGAAGCTTTCTTT. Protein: CASSYLTEAFF.

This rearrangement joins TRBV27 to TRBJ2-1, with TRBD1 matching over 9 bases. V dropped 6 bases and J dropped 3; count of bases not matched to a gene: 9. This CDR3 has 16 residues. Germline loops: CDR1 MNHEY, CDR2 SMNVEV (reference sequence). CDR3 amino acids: CASSGQGRIFYNEQFF. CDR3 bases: TGTGCCAGCAGCGGACAGGGGAGAATTTTCTACAATGAGCAGTTCTTC.

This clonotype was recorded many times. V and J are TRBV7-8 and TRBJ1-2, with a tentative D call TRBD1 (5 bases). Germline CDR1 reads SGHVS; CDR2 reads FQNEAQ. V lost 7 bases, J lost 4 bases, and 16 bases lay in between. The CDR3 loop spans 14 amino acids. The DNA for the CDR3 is TGTGCCAGCACCATGACAGCCCGCGGCTATGGCTACACCTTC. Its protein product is CASTMTARGYGYTF.

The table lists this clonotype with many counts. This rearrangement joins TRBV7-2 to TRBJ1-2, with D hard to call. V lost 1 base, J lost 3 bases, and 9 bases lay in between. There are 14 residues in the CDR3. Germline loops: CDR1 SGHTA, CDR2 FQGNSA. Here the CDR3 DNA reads TGTGCCAGCAGCTTAGGGCCAGAGCACTATGGCTACACCTTC. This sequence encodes CASSLGPEHYGYTF.

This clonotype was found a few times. The CDR3, as DNA: TGTGCCAGCAGTGCCCAATACAATGAGCAGTTCTTC. Amino acid sequence: CASSAQYNEQFF. The chain recombines TRBV28 with TRBJ2-1; D call uncertain. Germline CDR1 reads MDHEN; CDR2 reads SYDVKM. This CDR3 is built from 12 residues. V lost 5 bases and J lost 4, with 6 bases in between.

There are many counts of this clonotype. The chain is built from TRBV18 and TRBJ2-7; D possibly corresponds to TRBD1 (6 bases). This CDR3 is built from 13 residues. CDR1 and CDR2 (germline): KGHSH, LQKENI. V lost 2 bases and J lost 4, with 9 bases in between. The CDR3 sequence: CASSPAQGYEQYF. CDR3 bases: TGTGCCAGCTCACCAGCACAGGGATACGAGCAGTACTTC.

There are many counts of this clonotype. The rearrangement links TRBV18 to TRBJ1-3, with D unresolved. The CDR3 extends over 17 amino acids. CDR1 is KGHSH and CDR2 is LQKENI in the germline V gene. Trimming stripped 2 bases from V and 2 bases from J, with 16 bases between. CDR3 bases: TGTGCCAGCTCACCAGGAGGCGTGTTGCGGGCTGGAAACACCATATATTTT. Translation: CASSPGGVLRAGNTIYF.

The CDR3 nucleotides read TGCAGCGTGCTGGGACAGTCTGGCTACACCTTC. It encodes CSVLGQSGYTF. This rearrangement joins TRBV29-1 to TRBJ1-2; 7 bases map to TRBD1. Germline V CDR1 and CDR2: SQVTM, ANQGSEA. With V trimmed by 6 bases and J by 7 bases, 5 bases remained unmatched. This CDR3 has 11 residues. Together with reference TRBV29-1 and TRBJ1-2, the CDR3 gives the full variable domain: SAVISQKPSRDICQRGTSLTIQCQVDSQVTMMFWYRQQPGQSLTLIATANQGSEATYESGFVIDKFPISRPNLTFSTLTVSNMSPEDSSIYLCSVLGQSGYTFGSGTRLTVV.

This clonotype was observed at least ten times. This CDR3 reads CASSFRGEGEAFF. DNA of the CDR3: TGTGCCAGCAGCTTCCGAGGCGAAGGCGAAGCTTTCTTT. This sequence joins TRBV5-5 and TRBJ1-1; D remains ambiguous. The CDR3 consists of 13 residues. The V end was cut by 2 bases, the J end by 8 bases, with 13 bases between. Germline loops: CDR1 SGHKS, CDR2 YYEKEE (reference sequence).

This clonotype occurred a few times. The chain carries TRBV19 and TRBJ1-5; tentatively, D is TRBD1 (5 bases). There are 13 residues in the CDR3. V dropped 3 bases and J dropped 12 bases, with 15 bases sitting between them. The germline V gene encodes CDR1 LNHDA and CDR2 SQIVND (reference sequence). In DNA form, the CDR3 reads TGTGCCAGTAGTATGGAGAGGGCCAGGGTCCAGCATTTT. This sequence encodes CASSMERARVQHF.

This CDR3 reads CASSLRAKNEKLFF. Written as DNA, the CDR3 is TGTGCCAGCAGTTTGCGAGCCAAAAATGAAAAACTGTTTTTT. The V call is TRBV12-3 or TRBV12-4, the J call TRBJ1-4; no definite D call. This CDR3 contains 14 residues. Trimming stripped 3 bases from V and 5 bases from J, with 10 bases between.

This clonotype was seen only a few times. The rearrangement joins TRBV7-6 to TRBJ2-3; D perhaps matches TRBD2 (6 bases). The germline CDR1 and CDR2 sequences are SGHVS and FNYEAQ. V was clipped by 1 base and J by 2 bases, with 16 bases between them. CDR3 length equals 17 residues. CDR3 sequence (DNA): TGTGCCAGCAGCTTAGAGTCGGTCGTGGACTACACAGATACGCAGTATTTT. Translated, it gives CASSLESVVDYTDTQYF.

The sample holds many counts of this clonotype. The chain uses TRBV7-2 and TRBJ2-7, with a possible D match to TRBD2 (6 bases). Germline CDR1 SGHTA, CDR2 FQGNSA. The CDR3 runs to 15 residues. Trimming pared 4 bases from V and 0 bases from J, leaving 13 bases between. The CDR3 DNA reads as TGTGCCAGCAGCTCGCGGGGCTTACCCTCCTACGAGCAGTACTTC. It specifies CASSSRGLPSYEQYF.

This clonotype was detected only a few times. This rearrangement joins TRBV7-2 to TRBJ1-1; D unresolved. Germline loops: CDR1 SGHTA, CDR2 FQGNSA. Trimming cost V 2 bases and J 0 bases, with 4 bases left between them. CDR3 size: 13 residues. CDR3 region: CASSLRMNTEAFF. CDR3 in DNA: TGTGCCAGCAGCTTACGTATGAACACTGAAGCTTTCTTT.

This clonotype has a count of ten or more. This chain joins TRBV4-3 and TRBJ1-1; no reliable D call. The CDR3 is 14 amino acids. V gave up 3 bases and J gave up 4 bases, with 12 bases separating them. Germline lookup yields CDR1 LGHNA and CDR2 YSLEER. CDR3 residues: CASSQERGSTEAFF. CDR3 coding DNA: TGCGCCAGCAGCCAGGAACGTGGGAGCACTGAAGCTTTCTTT.

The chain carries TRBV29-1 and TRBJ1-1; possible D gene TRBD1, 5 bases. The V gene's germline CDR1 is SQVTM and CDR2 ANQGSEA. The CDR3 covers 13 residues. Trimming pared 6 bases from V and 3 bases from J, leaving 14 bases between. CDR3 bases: TGCAGCGTCTACGGGACGGCAGACACTGAAGCTTTCTTT. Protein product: CSVYGTADTEAFF. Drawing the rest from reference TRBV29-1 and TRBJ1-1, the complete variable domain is SAVISQKPSRDICQRGTSLTIQCQVDSQVTMMFWYRQQPGQSLTLIATANQGSEATYESGFVIDKFPISRPNLTFSTLTVSNMSPEDSSIYLCSVYGTADTEAFFGQGTRLTVV.